The rows below give T cell receptor beta chains drawn from one sample of a study of cytomegalovirus exposure and HLA in healthy donors. Assay used: immunoSEQ multiplex PCR; TCRdb lists only in-frame clones, some missing. The sample lists about 62,000 clones; 95% were seen once. Specimen: PBMCs. Receptor source: a woman aged 18-35 years in good health and CMV-seropositive. CDR3s leave out the opening cysteine and the closing phenylalanine or tryptophan. The D gene is left open where the match is weak.

V gene	J gene	D gene	CDR3 protein
TRBV30	TRBJ1-4	TRBD1	ASTGTVNEKLF
TRBV7-6	TRBJ2-5	TRBD2	ASSSATSGDLQETQY
TRBV6-1	TRBJ1-1	-	ASSEGDTRDTEAF
TRBV5-5	TRBJ1-2	-	ASSFNPRRIYGYT
TRBV29-1	TRBJ2-7	TRBD1	SVTTGDLSSYEQY
TRBV30	TRBJ2-1	-	AWRGGQGYRDEQF
TRBV7-2	TRBJ2-6	-	ASSPSVSGANVLT
TRBV7-6	TRBJ2-3	-	ASSQDSPTDTQY
TRBV30	TRBJ2-1	TRBD2	AWSGDGLDSYNEQF
TRBV28	TRBJ1-5	TRBD1	ASSLFVWRTGVSGSNQPQH
TRBV10-2	TRBJ1-1	-	ASSDYGQLEAF
TRBV5-1	TRBJ2-5	-	ASSLQTAYLETQY
TRBV20-1	TRBJ1-1	-	SASLGRGAF
TRBV28	TRBJ2-1	TRBD1	ASLGTGDEQF
TRBV15	TRBJ2-1	-	ATSDQGNNEQF
TRBV6-5	TRBJ2-7	-	ASSDNHEQY
TRBV28	TRBJ2-1	TRBD2	ASSPGMGGGRYNEQF
TRBV27	TRBJ1-5	-	ASSLSPNSNQPQH
TRBV5-6	TRBJ2-1	-	ASSFESAYNEQF
TRBV5-1	TRBJ2-2	-	ASSFSVVSTGELF
TRBV5-1	TRBJ2-7	-	ASWRGRGSYEQY
TRBV7-9	TRBJ2-1	-	ASSLADNEQF
TRBV2	TRBJ2-4	-	ASSPRDITLAKNIQY
TRBV12-1	TRBJ2-5	-	ARPTPGIRQETQY
TRBV9	TRBJ2-2	TRBD1	ASSVSTGPNTGELF
TRBV20-1	TRBJ2-3	TRBD2	SMTSGRTQY
TRBV7-8	TRBJ1-1	-	ASSFRGMNTEAF
TRBV10-3	TRBJ2-5	TRBD1	AISVGTGAQETQY
TRBV15	TRBJ2-3	TRBD1	ATSRKDRLITDTQY
TRBV7-2	TRBJ1-3	-	ASSLVNTGGGDTIY
TRBV7-2	TRBJ2-2	-	AVGAGELF
TRBV6-6	TRBJ2-3	-	ASTTSRLASTDTQY
TRBV7-9	TRBJ2-1	-	ASSSTLSSYNEQF
TRBV6-1	TRBJ1-5	TRBD1	ASSEGTGFYSNQPQH
TRBV30	TRBJ1-1	-	AWSVTGQKAF
TRBV27	TRBJ1-1	-	ASSLRVRGDTEAF
TRBV5-6	TRBJ2-7	TRBD1	ASSVRTGRDEQY
TRBV25-1	TRBJ2-1	TRBD2	ASSFAGGDYNEQF
TRBV5-1	TRBJ1-2	-	ASSSDSNPNYGYT
TRBV12-5	TRBJ2-5	-	ASGLSTGGQETQY